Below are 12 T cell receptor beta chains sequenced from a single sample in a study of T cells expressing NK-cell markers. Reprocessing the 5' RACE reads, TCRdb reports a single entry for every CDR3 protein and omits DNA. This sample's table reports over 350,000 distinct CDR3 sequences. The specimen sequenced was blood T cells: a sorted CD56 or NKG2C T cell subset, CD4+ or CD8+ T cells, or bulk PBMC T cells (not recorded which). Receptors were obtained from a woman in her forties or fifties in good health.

This chain's CDR3 is CASSKALAQETQYF. This chain joins TRBV12-3 or TRBV12-4 and TRBJ2-5. The CDR3 length is 14 residues.

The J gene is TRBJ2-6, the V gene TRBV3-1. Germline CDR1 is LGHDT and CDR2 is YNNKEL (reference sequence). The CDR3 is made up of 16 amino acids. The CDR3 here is CASSQDASPGANVLTF.

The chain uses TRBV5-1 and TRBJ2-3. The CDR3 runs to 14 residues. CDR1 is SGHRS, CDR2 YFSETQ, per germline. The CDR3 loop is CASSLGSSTDTQYF.

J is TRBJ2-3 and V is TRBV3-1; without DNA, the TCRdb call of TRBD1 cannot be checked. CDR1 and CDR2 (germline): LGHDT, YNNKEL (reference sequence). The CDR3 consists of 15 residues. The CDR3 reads CASSPQRGDTDTQYF.

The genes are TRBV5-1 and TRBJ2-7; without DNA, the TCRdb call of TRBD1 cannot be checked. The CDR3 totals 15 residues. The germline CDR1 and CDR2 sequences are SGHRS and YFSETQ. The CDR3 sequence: CASSRGTYKSYEQYF. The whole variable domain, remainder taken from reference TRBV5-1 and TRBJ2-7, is KAGVTQTPRYLIKTRGQQVTLSCSPISGHRSVSWYQQTPGQGLQFLFEYFSETQRNKGNFPGRFSGRQFSNSRSEMNVSTLELGDSALYLCASSRGTYKSYEQYFGPGTRLTVT.

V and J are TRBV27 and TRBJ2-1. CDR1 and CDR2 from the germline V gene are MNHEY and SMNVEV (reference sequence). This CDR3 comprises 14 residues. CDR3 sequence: CASSLLDRVAEQFF.

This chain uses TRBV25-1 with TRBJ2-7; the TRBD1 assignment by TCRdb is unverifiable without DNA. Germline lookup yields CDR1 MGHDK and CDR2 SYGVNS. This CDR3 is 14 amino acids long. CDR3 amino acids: CATTLRPNSYEQYF.

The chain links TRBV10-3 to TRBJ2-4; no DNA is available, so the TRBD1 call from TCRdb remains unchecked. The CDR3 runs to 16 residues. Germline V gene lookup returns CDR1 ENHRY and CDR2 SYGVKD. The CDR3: CAISETTDRDKGIQYF.

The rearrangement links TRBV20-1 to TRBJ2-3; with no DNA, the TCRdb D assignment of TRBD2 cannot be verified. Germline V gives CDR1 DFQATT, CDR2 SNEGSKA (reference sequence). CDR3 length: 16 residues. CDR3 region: CSVRASGERRTDTQYF.

The CDR3: CASSLDGGYSNQPQHF. This chain connects TRBV11-2 to TRBJ1-5. Per germline, CDR1 SGHAT and CDR2 FQNNGV. The CDR3 runs 16 residues.

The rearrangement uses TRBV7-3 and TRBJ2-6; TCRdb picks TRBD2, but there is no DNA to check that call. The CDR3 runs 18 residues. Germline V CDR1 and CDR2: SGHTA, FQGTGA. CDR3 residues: CASSLSLSGSSGANVLTF.

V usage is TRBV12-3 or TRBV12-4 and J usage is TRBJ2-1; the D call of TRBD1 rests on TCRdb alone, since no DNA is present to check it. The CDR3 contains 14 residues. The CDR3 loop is CASSSSGKGNEQFF.